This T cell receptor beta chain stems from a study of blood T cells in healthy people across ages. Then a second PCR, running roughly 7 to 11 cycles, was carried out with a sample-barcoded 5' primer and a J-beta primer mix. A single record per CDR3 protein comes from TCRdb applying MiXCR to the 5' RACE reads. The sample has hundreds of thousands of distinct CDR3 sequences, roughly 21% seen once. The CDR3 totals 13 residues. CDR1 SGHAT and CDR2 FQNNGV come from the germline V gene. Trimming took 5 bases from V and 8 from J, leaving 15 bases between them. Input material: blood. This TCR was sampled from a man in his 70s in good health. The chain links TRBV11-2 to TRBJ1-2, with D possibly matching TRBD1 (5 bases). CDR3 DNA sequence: TGTGCCAGCAGCAACCTACGGGGCTCCGGCTACACCTTC. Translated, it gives CASSNLRGSGYTF.